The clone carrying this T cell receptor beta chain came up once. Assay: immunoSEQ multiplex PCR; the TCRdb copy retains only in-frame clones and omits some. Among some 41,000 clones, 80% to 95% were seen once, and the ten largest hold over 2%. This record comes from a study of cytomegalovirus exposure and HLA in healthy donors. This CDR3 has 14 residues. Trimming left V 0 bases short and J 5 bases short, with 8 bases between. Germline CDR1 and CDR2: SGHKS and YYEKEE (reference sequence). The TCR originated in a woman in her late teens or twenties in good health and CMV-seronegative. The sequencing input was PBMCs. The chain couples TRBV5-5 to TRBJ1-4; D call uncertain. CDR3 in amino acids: CASSLGSSNEKLFF. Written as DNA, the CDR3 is TGTGCCAGCAGCTTGGGGAGTTCAAATGAAAAACTGTTTTTT. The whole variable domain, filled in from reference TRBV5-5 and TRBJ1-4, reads DAGVTQSPTHLIKTRGQQVTLRCSPISGHKSVSWYQQVLGQGPQFIFQYYEKEERGRGNFPDRFSARQFPNYSSELNVNALLLGDSALYLCASSLGSSNEKLFFGSGTQLSVL.